The 31 T cell receptor beta chains below all came from one sample that was sequenced in a study of neoadjuvant anti-PD-1 for oral cavity cancer (TCRdb year 2021). The library was obtained by the immunoSEQ multiplex PCR assay. Held by TCRdb, this immuneACCESS table contains in-frame sequences only and omits some clones. Under half of the omission traces to an unresolved V gene where checked; the cause of the rest is unknown. Counted in this sample were tens of thousands of clones; 70% to 90% of them appeared once. More than 3% of the sample belongs to the ten largest clones. In the paper's terms, the time point label means: after neoadjuvant nivolumab, at surgical resection. Sample: PBMCs, taken after nivolumab (anti-PD-1) treatment. The receptors shown here come from a person aged 35-79 years with oral cavity squamous cell carcinoma.

This clone appeared once. The CDR3 DNA reads as TGTGCCAGCAGCTTAGGGTTACACAATGAGCAGTTCTTC. It specifies CASSLGLHNEQFF. The chain joins TRBV7-3 to TRBJ2-1; the D is unclear. Per the germline V gene, CDR1 is SGHTA and CDR2 is FQGTGA. CDR3 length: 13 residues. Trimming took 2 bases from V and 5 from J, leaving 7 bases between them. Looking up the rest from reference TRBV7-3 and TRBJ2-1 gives the full variable domain: GAGVSQTPSNKVTEKGKYVELRCDPISGHTALYWYRQSLGQGPEFLIYFQGTGAADDSGLPNDRFFAVRPEGSVSTLKIQRTERGDSAVYLCASSLGLHNEQFFGPGTRLTVL.

V is TRBV10-1 and J is TRBJ2-2, with 7 bases identical to TRBD2. The CDR3 extends over 14 amino acids. Germline-derived CDR1 and CDR2 are WNHNN and SYGVQD (reference sequence). Trimming cost V 6 bases and J 5 bases; bases outside gene matches: 6. The CDR3 region is CASSAGTNTGELFF. The CDR3 bases are TGCGCCAGCAGCGCCGGGACTAATACCGGGGAGCTGTTTTTT.

In regard to this clone: The DNA is omitted, as the CDR3 cannot be located on it reliably, and the CDR3 follows TCRdb's listing. The gene calls are TRBV27 and TRBJ2-5; TRBD1, the table's D call, lacks a check against the DNA. CDR1 is MNHEY and CDR2 is SMNVEV in the germline V gene (reference sequence). The CDR3 extends over 15 residues, inclusive of both ends. The CDR3: CASSLLVGAGSLTYF.

The CDR3 loop reads CASRRGGQETQYF. CDR3 bases: TGCGCCAGCAGGCGGGGCGGACAAGAGACCCAGTACTTC. The V and J genes are TRBV5-1 and TRBJ2-5, with a weak D call TRBD2 (6 bases). V was clipped by 5 bases and J by 2 bases, with 10 bases between them. Per the germline V gene, CDR1 is SGHRS and CDR2 is YFSETQ. This CDR3 is 13 amino acids long.

This clone appeared a single time. V usage is TRBV7-9 and J usage is TRBJ1-4; 8 nucleotides align to TRBD1. CDR3 length: 15 amino acids. Germline loops: CDR1 SEHNR, CDR2 FQNEAQ (reference sequence). Unmatched junction bases numbered 3, after V lost 4 bases and J lost 2 bases. The CDR3 region is CASSSRQGTNEKLFF. CDR3 sequence (DNA): TGTGCCAGCAGCTCTCGACAGGGGACTAATGAAAAACTGTTTTTT.

The chain employs TRBV5-6 and TRBJ2-5; tentatively, D is TRBD1 (5 bases). CDR3 length equals 16 residues. From germline, CDR1 is SGHDT and CDR2 YYEEEE. V was cut by 0 bases and J by 2 bases, with 14 bases left in between. The DNA of the CDR3 is TGTGCCAGCAGCTTGGAAAGGGGAAGGGCTCAAGAGACCCAGTACTTC. This gives the protein CASSLERGRAQETQYF. Filled out from reference TRBV5-6 and TRBJ2-5, the complete variable domain reads DAGVTQSPTHLIKTRGQQVTLRCSPKSGHDTVSWYQQALGQGPQFIFQYYEEEERQRGNFPDRFSGHQFPNYSSELNVNALLLGDSALYLCASSLERGRAQETQYFGPGTRLLVL.

This clone was observed a few times. The gene calls are TRBV27 and TRBJ2-7; 14 bases align to TRBD2. V was pared by 5 bases and J by 6 bases, with 9 bases of the junction left unmatched. Germline V gene data show CDR1 as MNHEY and CDR2 as SMNVEV (reference sequence). This CDR3 has 16 residues. The CDR3 bases are TGTGCCAGCAGTCTAGGACTAGCGGGAGGTCTACGCGAGCAGTACTTC. Amino acids: CASSLGLAGGLREQYF.

V and J are TRBV12-5 and TRBJ2-1; D gene uncertain. Germline CDR1 and CDR2: LGHNT and FRNRAP. This CDR3 region has 11 residues. V was trimmed by 2 bases and J by 4 bases, leaving 0 bases between them. The CDR3 DNA sequence: TGTGCTAGTGGTTTGTACAATGAGCAGTTCTTC. Its translation: CASGLYNEQFF.

V and J are TRBV5-6 and TRBJ2-5, with D possibly TRBD2 on 6 matching bases. V dropped 4 bases and J dropped 7 bases, with 20 bases sitting between them. The CDR3 covers 15 residues. Germline values: CDR1 SGHDT, CDR2 YYEEEE. DNA for the CDR3: TGTGCCAGCAGCCGGGGGACCGTCGACAGCGGGACCCAGTACTTC. Its protein is CASSRGTVDSGTQYF. The entire variable domain, with the rest obtained from reference TRBV5-6 and TRBJ2-5, is as follows: DAGVTQSPTHLIKTRGQQVTLRCSPKSGHDTVSWYQQALGQGPQFIFQYYEEEERQRGNFPDRFSGHQFPNYSSELNVNALLLGDSALYLCASSRGTVDSGTQYFGPGTRLLVL.

V is TRBV9 and J is TRBJ2-7, with a possible D match to TRBD2 (6 bases). V gave up 0 bases and J gave up 4 bases, with 14 bases separating them. The V gene's germline CDR1 is SGDLS and CDR2 YYNGEE. This CDR3 is built from 15 residues. CDR3 sequence reads: CASSVAQGSGYEQYF. The CDR3 DNA sequence: TGTGCCAGCAGCGTAGCCCAGGGTAGCGGATACGAGCAGTACTTC.

The chain is built from TRBV15 and TRBJ2-7, with 8 bases lining up with TRBD2. Trimming removed 1 base from V and 1 base from J; junction bases left unmatched: 12. The CDR3 extends over 18 amino acids. The V gene's germline CDR1 is LNHNV and CDR2 YYDKDF (reference sequence). The chain's CDR3 is CATSRVSATSDGSYEQYF. The CDR3 coding sequence is TGTGCCACCAGCAGAGTGAGCGCGACTAGCGACGGATCCTACGAGCAGTACTTC.

V and J are TRBV9 and TRBJ2-7; 10 bases are shared with TRBD1. Germline CDR1 is SGDLS and CDR2 is YYNGEE. The CDR3 is made up of 19 amino acids. Unmatched junction bases numbered 20, after V lost 1 base and J lost 7 bases. The CDR3 DNA follows: TGTGCCAGCAGCGTACCGAGGGGCCCCCCGGACAGGGGGTCTACTGAGCAGTACTTC. This encodes CASSVPRGPPDRGSTEQYF.

The V call is TRBV2, the J call TRBJ2-7; the match to TRBD2 covers 7 bases. From germline, CDR1 is SNHLY and CDR2 FYNNEI. The ends lost 8 bases at V and 1 base at J; junction bases unmatched: 11. The CDR3 has 15 residues. The CDR3 region has the DNA TGTGCCAGCGGGGATTGGGACTACCAGTCCTACGAGCAGTACTTC. This codes for CASGDWDYQSYEQYF.

V is TRBV6-1 and J is TRBJ2-2; possible D gene TRBD1, 6 bases. Germline values: CDR1 MNHNS, CDR2 SASEGT. The CDR3 is made up of 15 amino acids. V lost 3 bases to trimming and J lost 6 bases, with 14 bases between them. The CDR3 is CASSDQQGIAGELFF. Here the CDR3 DNA reads TGTGCCAGCAGTGATCAACAGGGAATAGCCGGGGAGCTGTTTTTT.

This clone was observed a handful of times. This sequence joins TRBV5-6 and TRBJ1-5, with 7 bases aligning to TRBD1. The CDR3 totals 16 residues. Germline CDR1 reads SGHDT; CDR2 reads YYEEEE. V lost 4 bases and J lost 6; bases outside the gene matches: 13. Here the CDR3 DNA reads TGTGCCAGCAGCGCGCGCCGCGAGGGGGCTGTTCAGCCCCAGCATTTT. Amino acid sequence: CASSARREGAVQPQHF.

This clone appeared a few times. V gene TRBV5-1 combines with J gene TRBJ2-1; D is unresolved. There are 14 residues in the CDR3. The V end lost 2 bases, the J end lost 0 bases, and 6 bases lay between the germline ends. From germline, CDR1 is SGHRS and CDR2 YFSETQ. CDR3 region: CASSLPDSYNEQFF. CDR3 DNA: TGCGCCAGCAGCTTACCGGACTCCTACAATGAGCAGTTCTTC.

Worth noting for this clone: Other nucleotide sequences from this sample produce the same CDR3. This chain joins TRBV6-6 and TRBJ2-1; D unclear. The CDR3 has 12 amino acids. Per germline, CDR1 MNHNY and CDR2 SVGAGI (reference sequence). V shed 0 bases and J shed 3 bases, with 0 bases lying between them. CDR3 loop: CASSYSYNEQFF. The CDR3 coding sequence is TGTGCCAGCAGTTACTCCTACAATGAGCAGTTCTTC.

The chain recombines TRBV29-1 with TRBJ2-7; D might be TRBD1 (6 bases). The CDR3 is 12 residues long. Trimming took 3 bases from V and 2 from J, leaving 8 bases between them. From germline, CDR1 is SQVTM and CDR2 ANQGSEA. CDR3: CSVDAGAYEQYF. CDR3 nucleotides: TGCAGCGTTGACGCAGGGGCCTACGAGCAGTACTTC.

V gene TRBV6-5 combines with J gene TRBJ1-2; no clear D. The CDR3 has 12 amino acids. With 6 bases removed from V and 2 bases from J, the gap between germline ends came to 7 bases. Germline-derived CDR1 and CDR2 are MNHEY and SVGAGI. CDR3 nucleotides: TGTGCCAGCAGCCCGGACAACTATGGCTACACCTTC. Its protein is CASSPDNYGYTF.

The chain couples TRBV7-6 to TRBJ2-1; either TRBD1 or TRBD2 may supply D (6 bases each). The V end was cut by 3 bases, the J end by 7 bases, with 13 bases between. Germline V gene data show CDR1 as SGHVS and CDR2 as FNYEAQ. This CDR3 comprises 14 residues. CDR3: CASSLWGAGNEQFF. In DNA, the CDR3 is TGTGCCAGCAGCTTGTGGGGGGCTGGTAATGAGCAGTTCTTC.

This chain uses TRBV30 with TRBJ2-1, with D possibly matching TRBD2 (5 bases). V was shortened by 3 bases and J by 4 bases, with 19 bases between the two germline ends. Per germline, CDR1 GTSNPN and CDR2 SVGIG (reference sequence). This CDR3 has 16 amino acids. As DNA, the CDR3 is TGTGCCTGGAGCGACCCCTGGGGTAGCGTTTACAATGAGCAGTTCTTC. Amino acid sequence: CAWSDPWGSVYNEQFF.

This clone showed up just once. The chain joins TRBV7-8 to TRBJ1-3; D possibly corresponds to TRBD1 (6 bases). The CDR3 consists of 12 residues. With 6 bases removed from V and 5 bases from J, the gap between germline ends came to 8 bases. Germline CDR1 and CDR2: SGHVS and FQNEAQ. The CDR3 DNA follows: TGTGCCAGCAGTCGGGACAGAAACACCATATATTTT. Translated, it gives CASSRDRNTIYF.

The rearrangement joins TRBV5-1 to TRBJ2-3; D not certain. Germline assignment: CDR1 SGHRS and CDR2 YFSETQ. The ends were cut back, 2 bases at V and 1 base at J, with 8 bases in the middle. This CDR3 contains 14 residues. The CDR3 nucleotides read TGCGCCAGCAGCTTTAGTGGGGGCACAGATACGCAGTATTTT. It translates to CASSFSGGTDTQYF.

This clone was counted only a few times. The V gene is TRBV5-1, the J gene TRBJ2-6, with D uncertain. Deletions cut 6 bases from V and 3 bases from J, with 7 bases between. This CDR3 spans 13 amino acids. CDR1 and CDR2 (germline): SGHRS, YFSETQ. The CDR3: CASTVDGANVLTF. DNA for the CDR3: TGCGCCAGCACCGTGGATGGGGCCAACGTCCTGACTTTC. Full variable domain (outside the CDR3, taken from reference TRBV5-1 and TRBJ2-6): KAGVTQTPRYLIKTRGQQVTLSCSPISGHRSVSWYQQTPGQGLQFLFEYFSETQRNKGNFPGRFSGRQFSNSRSEMNVSTLELGDSALYLCASTVDGANVLTFGAGSRLTVL.

The chain has TRBV10-3 and TRBJ1-1; weak D call: TRBD1 (5 bases). V gave up 10 bases and J gave up 5 bases, with 17 bases separating them. The CDR3 covers 13 residues. Germline V gene data show CDR1 as ENHRY and CDR2 as SYGVKD. CDR3 in DNA: TGTGCCACCCTGGAACAGGTTGGAACTGAAGCTTTCTTT. Protein product: CATLEQVGTEAFF.

V is TRBV28 and J is TRBJ1-1; 12 bases are shared with TRBD1. The ends lost 3 bases at V and 10 bases at J; junction bases unmatched: 9. Germline V gene data show CDR1 as MDHEN and CDR2 as SYDVKM. The CDR3 runs to 15 residues. The CDR3 reads CASSLRGQGANSAFF. CDR3 DNA sequence: TGTGCCAGCAGTTTGAGGGGACAGGGGGCCAACTCAGCTTTCTTT.

V and J are TRBV4-1 and TRBJ2-2; a possible D gene is TRBD1 (5 bases). V was trimmed by 0 bases and J by 5 bases, leaving 7 bases between them. Looked up from germline, CDR1 is MGHRA and CDR2 is YSYEKL. The CDR3 sequence is 14 residues long. The CDR3: CASSQEGVTGELFF. In DNA, the CDR3 is TGCGCCAGCAGCCAAGAAGGGGTGACCGGGGAGCTGTTTTTT.

This clone was recorded a few times. The V and J genes are TRBV9 and TRBJ1-2, with D possibly TRBD1 on 5 matching bases. V was trimmed by 4 bases and J by 11 bases, leaving 18 bases between them. Germline V gene data show CDR1 as SGDLS and CDR2 as YYNGEE. CDR3 length: 13 residues. The DNA of the CDR3 is TGTGCCAGCAGCTTCCTCCCGGGACGAAGGTACACCTTC. This translates into CASSFLPGRRYTF.

This clone has more than one count but fewer than ten. V usage is TRBV10-1 and J usage is TRBJ1-1; D not resolved. Trimming took 2 bases from V and 8 from J, leaving 9 bases between them. Germline lookup yields CDR1 WNHNN and CDR2 SYGVQD (reference sequence). CDR3 length equals 12 residues. In DNA, the CDR3 is TGCGCCAGCAGTGAGGTCGGCGACGAAGCTTTCTTT. This gives the protein CASSEVGDEAFF.

CDR3 in DNA: TGTGCCAGCAGGGATATGGAATACACTGAAGCTTTCTTT. It yields the protein CASRDMEYTEAFF. The chain employs TRBV2 and TRBJ1-1; D is uncertain. V gave up 6 bases and J gave up 3 bases, with 11 bases separating them. Germline assignment: CDR1 SNHLY and CDR2 FYNNEI. The CDR3 has 13 amino acids.

The chain has TRBV5-1 and TRBJ1-1, with 7 bases that match TRBD1. The germline gives CDR1 SGHRS, CDR2 YFSETQ. J gave up 0 bases and V 7 bases, and 9 bases lay outside the gene matches. The CDR3 extends over 15 amino acids. The DNA for the CDR3 is TGCGCCAGCTCGGGACAGCCATCTTTGAACACTGAAGCTTTCTTT. Translating it yields CASSGQPSLNTEAFF.